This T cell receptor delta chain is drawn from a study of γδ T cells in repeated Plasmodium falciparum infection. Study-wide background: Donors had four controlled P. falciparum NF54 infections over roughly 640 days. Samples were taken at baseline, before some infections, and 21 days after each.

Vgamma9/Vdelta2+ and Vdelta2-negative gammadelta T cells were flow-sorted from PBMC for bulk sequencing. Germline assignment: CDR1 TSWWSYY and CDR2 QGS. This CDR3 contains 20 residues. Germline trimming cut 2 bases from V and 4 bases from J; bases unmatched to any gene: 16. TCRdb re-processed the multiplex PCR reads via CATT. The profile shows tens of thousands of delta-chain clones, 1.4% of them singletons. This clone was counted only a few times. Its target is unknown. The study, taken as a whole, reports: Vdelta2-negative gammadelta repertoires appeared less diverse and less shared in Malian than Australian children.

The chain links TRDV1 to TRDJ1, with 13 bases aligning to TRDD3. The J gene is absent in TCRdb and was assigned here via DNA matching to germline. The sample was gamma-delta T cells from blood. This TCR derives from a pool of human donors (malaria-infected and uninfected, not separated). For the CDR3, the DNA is TGTGCTCTTGGGGAAGGCCTACTTTCGTACTGGGGGATACGCTTCGATAAACTCATCTTT. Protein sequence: CALGEGLLSYWGIRFDKLIF.